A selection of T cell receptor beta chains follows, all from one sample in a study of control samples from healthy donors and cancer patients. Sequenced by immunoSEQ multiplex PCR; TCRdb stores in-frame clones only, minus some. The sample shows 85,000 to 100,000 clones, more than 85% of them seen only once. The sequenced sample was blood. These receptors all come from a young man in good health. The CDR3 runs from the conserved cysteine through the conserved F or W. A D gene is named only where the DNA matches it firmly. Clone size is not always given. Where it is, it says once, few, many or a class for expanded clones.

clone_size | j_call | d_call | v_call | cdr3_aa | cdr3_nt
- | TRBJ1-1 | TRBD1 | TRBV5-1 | CASSTGVLNTEAFF | TGCGCCAGCAGTACAGGGGTCTTGAACACTGAAGCTTTCTTT
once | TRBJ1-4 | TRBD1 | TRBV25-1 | CASSDPQGAGNEKLFF | TGTGCCAGCAGTGATCCACAGGGGGCGGGGAATGAAAAACTGTTTTTT
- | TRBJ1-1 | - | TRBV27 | CASSRAGLGNTEAFF | TGTGCCAGCAGTCGCGCAGGGTTGGGAAACACTGAAGCTTTCTTT
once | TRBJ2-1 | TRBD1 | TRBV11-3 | CASSFDQGDNEQFF | TGTGCCAGCAGCTTTGACCAGGGGGATAATGAGCAGTTCTTC
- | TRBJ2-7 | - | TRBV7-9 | CASSLVSPDREGREQYF | TGTGCCAGCAGCTTAGTTTCTCCGGACAGGGAGGGTCGCGAGCAGTACTTC
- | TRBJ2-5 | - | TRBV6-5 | CASTQEGPKETQYF | TGTGCCAGCACGCAAGAGGGGCCAAAAGAGACCCAGTACTTC
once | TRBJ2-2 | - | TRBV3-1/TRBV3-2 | CASSQDLTAGLFF | TGTGCCAGCAGCCAAGATCTTACCGCGGGGCTGTTTTTT
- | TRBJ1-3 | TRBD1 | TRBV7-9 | CASSLRQGGSGNTIYF | TGTGCCAGCAGCTTACGTCAGGGGGGGTCGGGAAACACCATATATTTT
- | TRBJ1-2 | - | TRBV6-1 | CASSEEVFPYGYTF | TGTGCCAGCAGTGAAGAGGTCTTTCCCTATGGCTACACCTTC
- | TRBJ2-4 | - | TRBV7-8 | CASSLRSPNIQYF | TGTGCCAGCAGCTTACGGTCCCCAAACATTCAGTACTTC
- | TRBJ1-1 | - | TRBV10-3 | CAISVQDSLEAFF | TGTGCCATCAGCGTGCAGGACAGCCTTGAAGCTTTCTTT
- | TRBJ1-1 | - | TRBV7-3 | CASSLNPLSTFTDSEAFF | TGTGCCAGCAGCTTAAACCCTCTGTCTACCTTCACGGACTCTGAAGCTTTCTTT
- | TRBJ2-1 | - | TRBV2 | CASSAEGGSYNEQFF | TGTGCCAGCAGTGCGGAAGGGGGGTCCTACAATGAGCAGTTCTTC
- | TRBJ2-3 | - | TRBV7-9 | CASSLLSTDTQYF | TGTGCCAGCAGCTTACTCAGCACAGATACGCAGTATTTT
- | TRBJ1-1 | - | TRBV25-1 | CASSDFAGNTEAFF | TGTGCCAGCAGTGATTTCGCTGGGAACACTGAAGCTTTCTTT
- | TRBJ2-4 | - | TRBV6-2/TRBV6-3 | CASSYSRVVHF | TGTGCCAGCAGTTACTCGCGGGTAGTTCACTTC
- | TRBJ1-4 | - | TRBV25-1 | CASSGRWAKLFF | TGTGCCAGCAGTGGCAGGTGGGCAAAACTGTTTTTT
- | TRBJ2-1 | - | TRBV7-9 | CASSHRDQTYNEQFF | TGTGCCAGCAGCCACCGGGACCAGACCTACAATGAGCAGTTCTTC
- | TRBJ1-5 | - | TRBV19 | CASSITGPYSNQPQHF | TGTGCCAGTAGCATAACAGGGCCCTATAGCAATCAGCCCCAGCATTTT